Below, one TCR beta chain is given with its context. The data are from a study of blood T cell repertoires in COVID-19. Across the whole study: Acute and convalescent COVID-19 samples came from the United States, Italy and Spain. PBMCs, B-cell-depleted T cells, or T cells provided the cDNA or gDNA that made up the material.

Per the original data handling: Quantification of nucleated cells was approximated via reference gene primer amplification. Sequenced by immunoSEQ multiplex PCR; TCRdb stores in-frame clones only, minus some. D and trimming come from the DNA, and the V and J calls and clone size come from that table. The sample contains some 450,000 clones, approximately 89% of which appear only once. The CDR3 has 15 residues. Germline CDR1 MDHEN, CDR2 SYDVKM. With 2 bases removed from V and 6 bases from J, the gap between germline ends came to 14 bases. The Seattle patients, enrolled during active infection, were followed longitudinally.

This sequence originates from a woman aged 45-65 years with COVID-19, enrolled during active disease. Sequencing was carried out using peripheral blood. The rearrangement links TRBV28 to TRBJ1-5, with D tentatively TRBD1 (5 bases). DNA for the CDR3: TGTGCCAGCAGTTTAAGTAGGGGAGGAATTCAGCCCCAGCATTTT. It yields the protein CASSLSRGGIQPQHF.